The TCR beta chain described here comes from a study of CD8+ T cells in alopecia areata. In the study overall: Treated patients were dosed with oral tofacitinib, taking 5 to 10 mg twice daily. Study-wide results and caveats: Mouse data revealed clearer TCR sharing than patient data did, a gap possibly tied to HLA. Across lesional scalp, and particularly alopecia totalis/universalis, clonality surpassed that of normal scalp.

Regarding this clone: Its matching antigen is unknown.

Sequencing used cDNA as its template, made by extracting RNA and reverse transcribing it. TCRdb's table, derived via immunoSEQ multiplex PCR, lists solely in-frame clones and lacks some. This table holds fewer than 150,000 clones, 45% to 60% found once. This CDR3 is 15 amino acids long. Germline values: CDR1 SGHRS, CDR2 YFSETQ. Trimming shortened V by 4 bases and J by 0 bases, and 10 bases separated the two germline ends. Obtained from alopecia areata patients were lesional scalp punch biopsies along with peripheral blood. The chain uses TRBV5-1 and TRBJ2-2, with D tentatively TRBD1 (6 bases). This material consisted of CD4+ T cells sorted from blood, taken at week 0. The origin of this receptor is a human donor with alopecia areata. This CDR3 reads CASSPDRPNTGELFF. The CDR3 DNA reads TGCGCCAGCAGCCCCGACAGGCCGAACACCGGGGAGCTGTTTTTT.